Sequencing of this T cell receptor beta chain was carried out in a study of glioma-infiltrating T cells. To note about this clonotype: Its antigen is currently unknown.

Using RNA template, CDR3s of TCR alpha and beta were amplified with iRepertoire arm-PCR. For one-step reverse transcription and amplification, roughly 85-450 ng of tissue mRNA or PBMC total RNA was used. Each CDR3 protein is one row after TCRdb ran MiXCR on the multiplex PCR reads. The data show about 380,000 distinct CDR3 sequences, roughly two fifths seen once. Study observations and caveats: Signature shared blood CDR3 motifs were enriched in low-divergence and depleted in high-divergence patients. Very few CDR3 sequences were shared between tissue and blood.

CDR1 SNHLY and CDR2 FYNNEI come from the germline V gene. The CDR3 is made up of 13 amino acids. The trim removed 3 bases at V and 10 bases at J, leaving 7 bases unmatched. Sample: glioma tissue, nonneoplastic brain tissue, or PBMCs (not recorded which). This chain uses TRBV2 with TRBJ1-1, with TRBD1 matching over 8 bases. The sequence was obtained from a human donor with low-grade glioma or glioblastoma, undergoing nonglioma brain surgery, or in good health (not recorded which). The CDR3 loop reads CASSDSGTGRAFF. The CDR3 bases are TGTGCCAGCAGTGATTCCGGGACAGGCAGAGCTTTCTTT.